The clone carrying this T cell receptor (beta chain) was observed a handful of times. Antigen: not known. There are 13 residues in the CDR3. CDR1 is KGHSH, CDR2 LQKENI, per germline. The V gene lost 1 base and the J gene lost 1 base, with 2 bases spanning the gap. The data are from a study of cytomegalovirus exposure and HLA in healthy donors. TCRdb's table, derived via immunoSEQ multiplex PCR, lists solely in-frame clones and lacks some. The table lists some 46,000 clones, 92% of them singletons, with less than 6.5% in the top ten. Study-wide points: The classifier, whose performance was assessed in both the original and validation cohorts, reportedly diagnosed cytomegalovirus status with high specificity and sensitivity. Specificity for CMV antigens was confirmed in vitro for a few of the CMV-associated chains.

The chain couples TRBV18 to TRBJ1-5; D gene uncertain. This TCR derives from a man in his late teens or twenties in good health and CMV-seronegative. The specimen was PBMCs. The CDR3 bases are TGTGCCAGCTCACCACTAAGCAATCAGCCCCAGCATTTT. Translated: CASSPLSNQPQHF.